The clone carrying this TCR beta chain was counted between two and nine times. Its target is unknown. TCRdb re-called the 5' RACE reads through MiXCR, storing one row per CDR3 protein. The repertoire has roughly 160,000 distinct CDR3 sequences, approximately 10% of them found once; the top ten carry roughly 28%. The record originates from a study of CD8 T cells in ankylosing spondylitis. Study-level points and caveats: Blood of patients with ankylosing spondylitis appeared to be characterized by a TCR beta motif of eight highly homologous variants.

CDR3 length: 13 amino acids. The V gene's germline CDR1 is DFQATT and CDR2 SNEGSKA (reference sequence). Trimming removed 0 bases at V and 11 bases at J, with 11 bases between. Sequencing used blood, either unsorted or a sorted T cell fraction (not recorded which). This clonotype originated in a male donor with ankylosing spondylitis or in good health (not recorded which). This sequence joins TRBV20-1 and TRBJ1-6; D uncertain. CDR3 nucleotides: TGCAGTGCTAGAGAAGGTGGGTCGCCACCCCTCCACTTT. Translation gives CSAREGGSPPLHF.